This record looks at one T cell receptor beta chain sequence and its context. Assay: immunoSEQ multiplex PCR; the TCRdb copy retains only in-frame clones and omits some. The sample consists of about 200,000 clones, 90% to 95% of them appearing once. The data were obtained in a study of blood T cell repertoires in COVID-19. Study-wide context: The study drew acute and convalescent COVID-19 samples from the United States, Italy and Spain.

Trimming cost V 4 bases and J 6 bases; bases outside gene matches: 14. CDR1 is SGHVS and CDR2 is FQNEAQ in the germline V gene. This CDR3 spans 18 amino acids. Those enrolled in Seattle joined during active infection and were followed longitudinally afterward. This chain connects TRBV7-8 to TRBJ2-7; 14 bases fit TRBD2. This TCR came from a man in his sixties with COVID-19, enrolled during active disease. The sample was peripheral blood. The CDR3 protein is CASSSTPGLAGAGREQYF. In DNA form, the CDR3 reads TGTGCCAGCAGCTCTACGCCGGGACTAGCGGGAGCTGGGCGCGAGCAGTACTTC.